This T cell receptor (beta chain) was sequenced for a study of OX40 agonist ivuxolimab in advanced cancers. Some clones are missing from TCRdb's copy, which holds only in-frame ones; the method was immunoSEQ multiplex PCR. This table holds about 48,000 clones, roughly 81% found once. The material sequenced was CD4+ or CD8+ T cells sorted from blood, taken in a trial of the OX40 agonist ivuxolimab. The clonotype comes from an adult with an advanced solid tumor such as melanoma, head and neck, liver or kidney cancer.

The CDR3 loop reads CASRSAGTSGRKRTYEQYF. As DNA, the CDR3 is TGTGCCAGCAGAAGTGCCGGGACTAGCGGGAGGAAAAGGACCTACGAGCAGTACTTC. The gene calls are TRBV5-6 and TRBJ2-7, with 15 bases aligning to TRBD2. V was clipped by 5 bases and J by 2 bases; unmatched bases: 14. CDR1 and CDR2 (germline): SGHDT, YYEEEE. The CDR3 spans 19 residues.